This T cell receptor (beta chain) emerged from a study of a mutant IDH1 vaccine in newly diagnosed glioma. Study-level information: During weeks 1, 3, 5, 7, 11, 15, 19 and 23, patients received eight vaccinations. Vaccines began 4-6 weeks after radiotherapy alone, or with temozolomide cycles. Most patients had radiochemotherapy with temozolomide before enrollment; others had one alone.

Sequenced by immunoSEQ multiplex PCR; TCRdb stores in-frame clones only, minus some. The sample has 30,000 to 40,000 clones, about four fifths seen once; the top ten hold 12%. The CDR3 contains 15 residues. Germline CDR1 SGDLS, CDR2 YYNGEE. Trimming stripped 3 bases from V and 1 base from J, with 13 bases between. Sample time point: week 5, during vaccination. Each vaccine dose was 300 ug of mutant IDH1 20-mer peptide, with topical imiquimod. Each donor presented with a new WHO grade 3 or 4 astrocytoma that tested IDH1-mutant and showed ATRX loss. This clone was counted only a few times. The target antigen is unknown.

The specimen was PBMCs, collected from a glioma patient whose treatment included an IDH1 peptide vaccine. The receptor comes from a man aged 45-65 years with glioma. The gene calls are TRBV9 and TRBJ1-1; D is unresolved. The CDR3 DNA is TGTGCCAGCAGCGCTATCCCTACAAGGAACACTGAAGCTTTCTTT. As protein: CASSAIPTRNTEAFF.